This is a list of T cell receptor beta chains from one sample in a study of blood T cells in healthy people across ages. TCRdb re-called the 5' RACE reads through MiXCR, storing one row per CDR3 protein. In the table there are about 650,000 distinct CDR3 sequences, approximately 31% of which are singletons. Sequencing was performed on blood. These receptors were obtained from a woman aged 80 or over in good health. Both conserved end residues are part of each CDR3. Each record gives: J gene, D gene, V gene, CDR3 length, clone size, CDR3 protein, CDR3 DNA. D genes are given only for firm matches. Rows give clone size only sometimes, using once, few, many, or a class for an expanded clone.

TRBJ1-2 . TRBV30 14 many CAWSGGEANYGYTF TGTGCCTGGAGTGGGGGGGAAGCTAACTATGGCTACACCTTC
TRBJ2-1 . TRBV6-2/TRBV6-3 15 . CASSDFTVGRDEQFF TGTGCCAGCAGTGACTTTACAGTAGGCAGGGATGAGCAGTTCTTC
TRBJ2-7 . TRBV14 13 . CASSQIRGYEQYF TGTGCCAGCAGCCAGATACGGGGCTACGAGCAGTACTTC
TRBJ1-4 . TRBV4-1 18 . CASSQVFGEVATNEKLFF TGCGCCAGCAGCCAAGTTTTTGGGGAGGTGGCAACTAATGAAAAACTGTTTTTT
TRBJ2-3 TRBD2 TRBV30 16 many CAWSDGRGGTTDTQYF TGTGCCTGGAGTGATGGGAGGGGTGGTACCACAGATACGCAGTATTTT
TRBJ2-7 . TRBV20-1 13 . CSAPKGSSYEQYF TGCAGTGCTCCCAAAGGGAGCTCCTACGAGCAGTACTTC
TRBJ2-7 TRBD1 TRBV19 15 many CASSASDRGRREQYF TGTGCCAGTAGTGCCTCGGACAGGGGACGGCGCGAGCAGTACTTC
TRBJ2-1 TRBD2 TRBV7-2 14 . CASKTSGAYNEQFF TGTGCCAGCAAAACTAGCGGGGCGTACAATGAGCAGTTCTTC
TRBJ2-1 . TRBV7-2 18 few CASSLAVSGESGYNEQFF TGTGCCAGCAGCTTAGCGGTGTCGGGGGAGTCGGGGTACAATGAGCAGTTCTTC
TRBJ1-4 . TRBV3-1 17 many CASSQEPWAATNEKLFF TGTGCCAGCAGCCAAGAGCCTTGGGCAGCAACTAATGAAAAACTGTTTTTT
TRBJ2-3 TRBD1 TRBV18 15 . CVSSPRTGGTDTQYF TGTGTCAGCTCACCTCGGACAGGGGGCACAGATACGCAGTATTTT
TRBJ1-1 . TRBV9 15 . CASSVGGLLNTEAFF TGTGCCAGCAGCGTAGGCGGCCTATTGAACACTGAAGCTTTCTTT
TRBJ1-2 . TRBV20-1 17 many CSTTFDRLRAQYYGYTF TGCAGTACTACATTCGACAGACTCCGAGCACAATACTATGGCTACACCTTC
TRBJ1-5 TRBD1 TRBV3-1 19 . CASSQRPGQGPFSNQPQHF TGTGCCAGCAGCCAAAGGCCGGGACAGGGGCCTTTTAGCAATCAGCCCCAGCATTTT
TRBJ1-5 TRBD1 TRBV3-1 12 . CATTGGEQPQHF TGTGCTACGACAGGGGGCGAACAGCCCCAGCATTTT
TRBJ2-6 . TRBV7-2 17 many CASSPQLTSSGANVLTF TGTGCCAGCAGCCCGCAATTAACTAGCTCTGGGGCCAACGTCCTGACTTTC
TRBJ2-5 TRBD2 TRBV7-6 17 many CASSSTDLAGGRETQYF TGTGCCAGCAGCTCGACCGATCTAGCGGGGGGGCGAGAGACCCAGTACTTC
TRBJ1-6 . TRBV20-1 15 . CSARADSSYNSPLHF TGCAGTGCTAGAGCCGATAGCTCCTATAATTCACCCCTCCACTTT
TRBJ1-2 . TRBV3-1 12 . CAGSQDSAGYTF TGTGCCGGCAGCCAAGATTCGGCGGGCTACACCTTC
TRBJ1-5 . TRBV7-9 14 many CASSLVNSNQPQHF TGTGCCAGCAGCTTAGTCAATAGCAATCAGCCCCAGCATTTT
TRBJ1-1 . TRBV5-6 14 . CASSLAMGGTEAFF TGTGCCAGCAGCCTAGCCATGGGGGGGACTGAAGCTTTCTTT
TRBJ2-3 TRBD1 TRBV5-1 14 many CASSEGQYTDTQYF TGCGCCAGCAGCGAGGGACAGTACACAGATACGCAGTATTTT
TRBJ1-6 TRBD1 TRBV11-2 18 few CASSLAPPTGTGASPLHF TGTGCCAGCAGCTTAGCCCCTCCGACGGGGACAGGGGCTTCACCCCTCCACTTT
TRBJ2-6 TRBD1 TRBV6-1 17 many CASGPGQRFSGANVLTF TGTGCCAGCGGGCCGGGACAGCGTTTCTCTGGGGCCAACGTCCTGACTTTC
TRBJ2-7 TRBD1 TRBV5-1 14 . CASSFRGIRDEQYF TGCGCCAGCAGCTTCAGGGGGATCAGGGACGAGCAGTACTTC
TRBJ2-6 . TRBV20-1 14 . CSAIRHSGANVLTF TGCAGTGCTATACGACACTCTGGGGCCAACGTCCTGACTTTC
TRBJ1-2 TRBD1 TRBV7-2 16 many CASSRSGQGFSYGYTF TGTGCCAGCAGCCGATCGGGACAGGGGTTTTCCTATGGCTACACCTTC
TRBJ2-3 . TRBV29-1 15 . CSVGLILERGDTQYF TGCAGCGTTGGCCTAATACTAGAGAGAGGGGATACGCAGTATTTT
TRBJ1-2 . TRBV6-6 14 many CASSPRGVHSGYTF TGTGCCAGCAGCCCGAGGGGGGTGCATTCTGGCTACACCTTC